This T cell receptor beta chain was captured in a study of blood T cell repertoires in COVID-19. Libraries were prepared by immunoSEQ multiplex PCR; TCRdb keeps only in-frame clonotypes and omits some of them. Among 150,000 to 200,000 clones, 82% were seen once, and the ten largest hold more than 4.5%. Germline V gene data show CDR1 as SGHRS and CDR2 as YFSETQ. This CDR3 comprises 14 residues. V trimming: 7 bases; J trimming: 6 bases; junction bases outside the gene matches: 11. The rearrangement joins TRBV5-1 to TRBJ2-7; 9 nucleotides agree with TRBD1. This receptor was identified in an older woman with acute COVID-19. The material sequenced was PBMCs or T cells enriched from blood (not recorded which). Written as DNA, the CDR3 is TGCGCCAGCTATGTCGGACAGGGGACTTCCGAGCAGTACTTC. Its protein is CASYVGQGTSEQYF.